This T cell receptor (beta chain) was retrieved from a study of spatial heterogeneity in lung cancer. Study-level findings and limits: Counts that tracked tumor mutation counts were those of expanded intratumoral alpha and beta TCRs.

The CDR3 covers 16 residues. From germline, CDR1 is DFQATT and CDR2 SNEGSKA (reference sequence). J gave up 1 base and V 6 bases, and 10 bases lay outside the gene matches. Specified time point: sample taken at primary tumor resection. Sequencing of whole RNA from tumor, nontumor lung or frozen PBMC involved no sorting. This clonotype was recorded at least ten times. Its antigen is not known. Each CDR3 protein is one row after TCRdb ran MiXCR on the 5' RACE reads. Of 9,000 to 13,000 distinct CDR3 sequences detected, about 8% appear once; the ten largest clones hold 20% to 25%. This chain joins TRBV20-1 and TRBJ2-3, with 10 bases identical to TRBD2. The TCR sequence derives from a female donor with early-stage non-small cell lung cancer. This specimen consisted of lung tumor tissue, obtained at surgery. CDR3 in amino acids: CSAGSGGASGTDTQYF. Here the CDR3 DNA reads TGCAGTGCCGGAAGCGGGGGGGCCTCTGGCACAGATACGCAGTATTTT.